The clone carrying this T cell receptor (beta chain) showed up many times. Its specificity is unknown. In germline, CDR1 is MNHEY, CDR2 SVGEGT. V shed 5 bases and J shed 1 base, with 8 bases lying between them. This CDR3 contains 13 residues. This specimen belongs to a study of CD8 T cells in ankylosing spondylitis. TCRdb itself ran the 5' RACE reads through MiXCR, one entry per CDR3 protein. The sample yields under 250,000 distinct CDR3 sequences, about 10% seen once. Study-wide findings and caveats: Disease-linked clones were found to be CD8+ and relatively rare in peripheral blood. Disease-linked clones reportedly concentrated significantly in matched ankylosing spondylitis synovial fluid.

The receptor was derived from a male donor with ankylosing spondylitis or in good health (not recorded which). Sequencing was performed on blood, either unsorted or a sorted T cell fraction (not recorded which). The chain has TRBV6-2 or TRBV6-3 and TRBJ1-1, with D unresolved. Here the CDR3 DNA reads TGTGCCAGCAGTACGATTAGGAACACTGAAGCTTTCTTT. Protein product: CASSTIRNTEAFF.